This T cell receptor beta chain came from a study of blood T cell repertoires in COVID-19 (dated by TCRdb to the early 2020s). Background on the whole study: Collaborator samples came from the United States, Italy and Spain and covered acute and convalescent phases of COVID-19. The samples were drawn from the first 160 participants of the ongoing ImmuneRACE study and from over a thousand subjects provided by 6 global collaborators. The prospective study material was composed of cDNA or gDNA derived from T cells, B-cell-depleted T cells, or PBMCs. The dataset comprised deeply sampled blood TCRbeta repertoires from subjects exposed to, actively infected with, or recovered from COVID-19. The repertoires were released in a freely available public database meant as a resource for research on the immune response to SARS-CoV-2. Where available, HLA class I and class II types were taken from metadata supplied by the sample provider and were not determined by assay-based typing. Nearly every sample came with metadata listing a de-identified subject ID, COVID-19 status, age in years and sex.

Results the study describes overall, beyond this receptor: Clinical and demographic metadata were provided uncurated, with the amount varying by source and participant.

At one collaborating source in Seattle, patients were enrolled during active infection and were followed longitudinally through the course of disease. Each collaborating institution followed its own protocols to collect whole blood in K2EDTA tubes. Collaborator samples were shipped for TCRbeta analysis as frozen whole blood, isolated PBMCs, or DNA extracted from either sample type. To note about this clone: Its antigen remains undetermined. Per-base qualities were not stored, and no clone one base away is much larger.

After removal of 6 bases from V and 7 bases from J, the junction retains 7 bases not matched to a gene. CDR1 and CDR2, per the germline V gene, are WSHSY and SAAADI. Its CDR3 holds 16 amino acids, cysteine through phenylalanine. The only DNA kept is the CDR3, 48 bases in frame from the first base. TCRbeta CDR3 regions were amplified from genomic DNA by means of the immunoSEQ Assay, a bias-controlled multiplex PCR. The authors' pipeline ran thus. The number of nucleated cells in each sample was estimated by amplification of reference gene primers within the assay. To quantify the absolute abundance of each unique TCRbeta CDR3 rearrangement, sequence reads were collapsed and filtered. For each sample, productive Simpson clonality was calculated by taking the square root of Simpson's diversity index across productive rearrangements. The table was pulled from immuneACCESS by TCRdb, which kept in-frame rearrangements only. Such tables lose some clones; where checked, under half of the loss comes from unresolved V genes, and the rest has no known cause. The V and J calls and the clone size are those of that table, but D and trimming were determined from the DNA. Counted in this sample were around 60,000 clones; over 60% of them appeared once. Approximately 21% of the sample lies in the top ten.

The TCR originated in a man aged 30 to 39 with COVID-19, enrolled during active disease. Material: peripheral blood. The chain couples TRBV10-2 to TRBJ2-1; the central 15 bases match TRBD2. The DNA sequence is as follows: TGCGCCAGCAGCCTTAGGACTAGCGGGAGGGAAAATGAGCAGTTCTTC. Its protein reads: CASSLRTSGRENEQFF.